Sequencing of this T cell receptor beta chain was carried out in a study of beta chain features in type 1 diabetes. The CDR3 is 14 residues long. Germline V gives CDR1 MDHEN, CDR2 SYDVKM. V was trimmed by 6 bases and J by 3 bases, leaving 12 bases between them. Markers CD45RO/CCR7/CD25/CD127/CD95/CD27 served to sort CD4+ naive, central memory, regulatory and stem cell-like memory cells. Reverse transcribing all isolated RNA meant expressed TCRB transcripts were sequenced. Sequencing was performed with immunoSEQ multiplex PCR; in TCRdb, only in-frame clones are kept and a portion is missing. Seen here are 970,000 or so clones, under 20% observed once, and the top ten hold 0.02% to 0.025%.

The specimen was naive CD4+ T cells from blood. The chain combines TRBV28 with TRBJ2-1, with D tentatively TRBD2 (6 bases). This TCR came from a woman between 18 and 29 years old in good health. CDR3 residues: CASSSGRHYNEQFF. The CDR3 nucleotides are TGTGCCAGCAGCTCGGGGAGGCACTACAATGAGCAGTTCTTC.